This is a list of T cell receptor beta chains from one sample in a study of OX40 agonist ivuxolimab in advanced cancers. Profiling relied on immunoSEQ multiplex PCR, and the TCRdb table lists in-frame clones only, not all of them. The sample shows 15,000 to 20,000 clones, roughly 73% of them seen only once. The material sequenced was CD4+ or CD8+ T cells sorted from blood, taken in a trial of the OX40 agonist ivuxolimab. These receptors were obtained from an adult with an advanced solid tumor such as melanoma, head and neck, liver or kidney cancer. Both conserved end residues are part of each CDR3. A D gene is named only where the DNA matches it firmly. Some rows have no size entry. The others give once, few or many, or a class for an expanded clone.

d_call	v_call	clone_size	j_call	cdr3_nt	cdr3_aa
TRBD1	TRBV5-5	many	TRBJ2-7	TGTGCCAGCAGCATCGGGACAGCCTATGGGGAGCAGTACTTC	CASSIGTAYGEQYF
.	TRBV4-2	.	TRBJ2-7	TGTGCCAGCAGCCAAGTTTCGTACAACTCCTACGAGCAGTACTTC	CASSQVSYNSYEQYF
.	TRBV29-1	.	TRBJ2-4	TGCAGCGTTCTTCGTGGTTCCATAAAGGAAAACATTCAGTACTTC	CSVLRGSIKENIQYF
.	TRBV5-1	.	TRBJ1-2	TGCGCCAGCAGCCTTGGAGGCGCCGGCTACACCTTC	CASSLGGAGYTF
.	TRBV5-6	.	TRBJ1-2	TGTGCCAGCAGCTTGGTCTCCGGGCCATCAAAAGGAAGCGACTATGGCTACACCTTC	CASSLVSGPSKGSDYGYTF
TRBD2	TRBV7-9	few	TRBJ2-1	TGTGCCAGCAGCCCGTGGACTAGCGGACTCTACAATGAGCAGTTCTTC	CASSPWTSGLYNEQFF
TRBD1	TRBV14	.	TRBJ1-1	TGTGCCAGCAGCCAAACCAGGGGGAACGCGCAAGCTTTCTTT	CASSQTRGNAQAFF
TRBD2	TRBV29-1	.	TRBJ2-5	TGCAGCGTTCGGGGAGCGGGGATACAAGAGACCCAGTACTTC	CSVRGAGIQETQYF
.	TRBV6-5	few	TRBJ2-1	TGTGCCAGCAGTTTCCTCGGGAGTCATGAGCAGTTCTTC	CASSFLGSHEQFF
TRBD2	TRBV11-2	few	TRBJ2-7	TGTGCCAGCAGCGTCGAGACTAGCGGGAGGGCCGGGGAGCAGTACTTC	CASSVETSGRAGEQYF
TRBD2	TRBV7-9	few	TRBJ2-3	TGTGCCAGCAGTGGCGGACGCGGGAGGGTTTCAGATACGCAGTATTTT	CASSGGRGRVSDTQYF
.	TRBV7-8	.	TRBJ2-7	TGTGCCAGCAGCACCCGGACTGGTTACGAGCAGTACTTC	CASSTRTGYEQYF
TRBD2	TRBV12-5	.	TRBJ2-1	TGTGCTAGTGGTTTGCCAGCGGGGTACAATGAGCAGTTCTTC	CASGLPAGYNEQFF
TRBD2	TRBV7-2	.	TRBJ2-7	TGTGCCAGCAGCCAATGGACTAGCGGGATCCAATTCTACGAGCAGTACTTC	CASSQWTSGIQFYEQYF
TRBD1	TRBV29-1	.	TRBJ2-1	TGCAGCGCCCTCGCGAGGGGGCGGTTGAATGAGCAGTTCTTC	CSALARGRLNEQFF
TRBD1	TRBV19	.	TRBJ1-2	TGTGCCAGTAGTGACCCGGGACAGCGCTATGGCTACACCTTC	CASSDPGQRYGYTF
.	TRBV28	.	TRBJ1-3	TGTGCCAGCAGTTTATTTGGGGAAGCCTCTGGAAACACCATATATTTT	CASSLFGEASGNTIYF
.	TRBV7-9	.	TRBJ2-7	TGTGCCAGCAGCTTGACTGACAGCGAGCAGTACTTC	CASSLTDSEQYF
.	TRBV19	.	TRBJ2-1	TGTGCCAGTTCTCGGGGGAATGAGCAGTTCTTC	CASSRGNEQFF
TRBD2	TRBV7-9	.	TRBJ2-1	TGTGCCACCCAGCCAGCGGGGTACAATGAGCAGTTCTTC	CATQPAGYNEQFF
TRBD2	TRBV7-8	medium-sized	TRBJ2-7	TGTGCCAGCAGCTTAACTAGCGCGACCTCCGAGCAGTACTTC	CASSLTSATSEQYF
.	TRBV19	few	TRBJ2-2	TGTGCCAGTATTTTCGGGAACACCGGGGAGCTGTTTTTT	CASIFGNTGELFF
.	TRBV7-9	.	TRBJ1-2	TGTGCCAGCAGCTTTGGGTTTGACAGCTATGGCTACACCTTC	CASSFGFDSYGYTF
.	TRBV14	.	TRBJ2-1	TGTGCCAGCAGCCAAGATTTAGGGGTTGTGAATGAGCAGTTCTTC	CASSQDLGVVNEQFF
TRBD2	TRBV27	.	TRBJ2-5	TGTGCCAGCAGTTTGAGAGCGGGAGCCAAAGAGACCCAGTACTTC	CASSLRAGAKETQYF
TRBD1	TRBV7-2	.	TRBJ1-2	TGTGCCAGCAGCTTAACCGGAGGGGGCTTTGGATTAAATGGCTACACCTTC	CASSLTGGGFGLNGYTF
.	TRBV7-6	.	TRBJ1-5	TGTGCCAGCAGCCTAACAGGAGATCAGCCCCAGCATTTT	CASSLTGDQPQHF
TRBD2	TRBV5-8	.	TRBJ2-3	TGTGCCAGCAGCTTGTGGAGTAGCGGGCGCACAGATACGCAGTATTTT	CASSLWSSGRTDTQYF
TRBD2	TRBV5-1	few	TRBJ2-5	TGCGCCAGCAAGGTGACTAGCGGCCTCCGGGAGACCCAGTACTTC	CASKVTSGLRETQYF
TRBD1	TRBV27	.	TRBJ2-1	TGTGCCAGCAGTTTGGCAGGGGGCAATGAGCAGTTCTTC	CASSLAGGNEQFF
TRBD1	TRBV28	.	TRBJ1-2	TGTGCCAGCAGTTTAAACAGGGGGGTTGGCTACACCTTC	CASSLNRGVGYTF
.	TRBV5-4	.	TRBJ1-4	TGTGCCAGCAGCTTGGGCACCGATTTTTACGAAAAACTGTTTTTT	CASSLGTDFYEKLFF
TRBD1	TRBV9	.	TRBJ2-7	TGTGCCAGCAGCGCCCGGGACAGGGGGCCCCAGGACATATACGAGCAGTACTTC	CASSARDRGPQDIYEQYF
TRBD1	TRBV7-2	few	TRBJ2-3	TGTGCCAGCAGCGACAAGACAGGGAGAAGGACAGATACGCAGTATTTT	CASSDKTGRRTDTQYF
.	TRBV9	.	TRBJ2-1	TGTGCCAGCAGCGTAACGTGGGGTGACTCCTACAATGAGCAGTTCTTC	CASSVTWGDSYNEQFF
TRBD1	TRBV4-1	.	TRBJ2-7	TGCGCCAGCAGCCAAACGACAGGGGGATCCCTCTACGAGCAGTACTTC	CASSQTTGGSLYEQYF
.	TRBV19	few	TRBJ1-1	TGTGCCAGTAGTGAAGGACAGATCACTGAAGCTTTCTTT	CASSEGQITEAFF
.	TRBV11-2	few	TRBJ2-5	TGTGCCAGCAGCTCCGGACTCAGAACAGAGACCCAGTACTTC	CASSSGLRTETQYF
TRBD1	TRBV27	.	TRBJ2-7	TGTGCCAGCAGTCCTCTAGGGGGCGCGTACGAGCAGTACTTC	CASSPLGGAYEQYF
.	TRBV4-1	.	TRBJ2-5	TGCGCCAGCAGCCAAGAACAGCAAGAGACCCAGTACTTC	CASSQEQQETQYF
.	TRBV19	few	TRBJ1-5	TGTGCCAGTAGTATTGGGGCAGGGACTAGCAATCAGCCCCAGCATTTT	CASSIGAGTSNQPQHF
.	TRBV4-3	.	TRBJ1-4	TGCGCCAGCAGCCTAGGACTGTATGAAAAACTGTTTTTT	CASSLGLYEKLFF
.	TRBV7-9	.	TRBJ1-1	TGTGCCAGCAGCTTAAATCGGGGGACTGAAGCTTTCTTT	CASSLNRGTEAFF
.	TRBV6-1	.	TRBJ2-2	TGTGCCAGCAGTGAAGGCCCCCCCCGCCTAGGGAACACCGGGGAGCTGTTTTTT	CASSEGPPRLGNTGELFF
.	TRBV6-6	.	TRBJ2-3	TGTGCCAGCAGTAAACTGGGGGCAGATACGCAGTATTTT	CASSKLGADTQYF
TRBD2	TRBV5-6	.	TRBJ2-3	TGTGCCAGCAGCTTGGGACTAGCGGGAGAAACAGATACGCAGTATTTT	CASSLGLAGETDTQYF
TRBD1	TRBV19	.	TRBJ2-7	TGTGCCTCTACAGGGGGCTACGAGCAGTACTTC	CASTGGYEQYF
.	TRBV11-2	.	TRBJ2-1	TGTGCCAGCAGCTTTGGTATAGAGCAGTTCTTC	CASSFGIEQFF
.	TRBV7-6	.	TRBJ2-1	TGTGCCAGCGGGGAAACCTCCTACAATGAGCAGTTCTTC	CASGETSYNEQFF
.	TRBV7-7	.	TRBJ1-4	TGTGCCAGCAGCCCTGGGACAACAACTAATGAAAAACTGTTTTTT	CASSPGTTTNEKLFF
.	TRBV7-8	.	TRBJ2-7	TGTGCCAGCAGCTTAGACGCACGGGTTCGCCACGAGCAGTACTTC	CASSLDARVRHEQYF
TRBD1	TRBV30	.	TRBJ1-2	TGTGCCTTCGACAGGGGGCGAAGTCCGAACTATGGCTACACCTTC	CAFDRGRSPNYGYTF
.	TRBV10-1	.	TRBJ2-3	TGCGCCAGCAGTGAGAGGGTTTATCGCACAGATACGCAGTATTTT	CASSERVYRTDTQYF